This T cell receptor beta chain derives from a study of blood T cells in healthy people across ages. Study-level findings and limits: Researchers report that TCR beta diversity correlated strongly with naive T cell percentage. With age, beta diversity per million T cells declined roughly linearly, significantly by approximately 40.

The use of a sample-barcoded 5' primer and a J-beta primer mix characterized a second PCR of roughly 7 to 11 cycles. TCRdb reprocessed the 5' RACE reads via MiXCR and lists one record per CDR3 protein. The sample has roughly 680,000 distinct CDR3 sequences; more than 45% are singletons. Trimming cost V 0 bases and J 3 bases, with 18 bases left between them. This CDR3 region has 17 residues. Germline values: CDR1 DFQATT, CDR2 SNEGSKA (reference sequence). In the case of this clonotype: Its matching antigen is unknown.

Each donor had 9 to 10 milliliters of peripheral blood drawn. Each sample gave at least 6.5 million isolated PBMCs. The V call is TRBV20-1, the J call TRBJ2-1; D perhaps matches TRBD2 (6 bases). The source material was blood. The clonotype comes from a woman over 75 in good health. CDR3 residues: CSARDYSGSGLYNEQFF. CDR3 bases: TGCAGTGCTAGAGATTACTCCGGGAGCGGACTCTACAATGAGCAGTTCTTC.